Following are 20 T cell receptor beta chains from one sample sequenced in a study of blood T cells in healthy people across ages. A J-beta primer mix and a sample-barcoded 5' primer were used in a second PCR of roughly 6 to 12 cycles. TCRdb re-analysed the 5' RACE reads in MiXCR, keeping a single row per CDR3 protein. The sample contains 350,000 to 450,000 distinct CDR3 sequences, more than 45% of which appear only once. Sequencing used blood. All receptors derive from a man in his sixties in good health.

The V and J genes are TRBV4-1 and TRBJ1-1, with D tentatively TRBD1 (6 bases). In germline, CDR1 is MGHRA, CDR2 YSYEKL. V lost 2 bases and J lost 5, with 15 bases in between. CDR3 length: 15 amino acids. The CDR3 sequence is CASSQSRGPGTEAFF. CDR3 coding DNA: TGCGCCAGCAGCCAAAGCAGGGGCCCTGGTACTGAAGCTTTCTTT.

This clonotype turned up a few times. The CDR3 protein is CSARTGRETQYF. In nucleotides, the CDR3 is TGCAGTGCTAGGACAGGTCGGGAGACCCAGTACTTC. V is TRBV20-1 and J is TRBJ2-5, with a possible D match to TRBD1 (6 bases). The CDR3 is 12 residues long. Germline-derived CDR1 and CDR2 are DFQATT and SNEGSKA (reference sequence). V lost 3 bases and J 5 bases, leaving 10 bases between the germline ends.

This sequence joins TRBV6-2 or TRBV6-3 and TRBJ2-7; a possible D gene is TRBD1 (6 bases). Germline CDR1 and CDR2: MNHEY and SVGEGT. V lost 0 bases and J 3 bases, leaving 15 bases between the germline ends. The CDR3 runs 16 residues. DNA of the CDR3: TGTGCCAGCAGTTACTCTTTGACAGGAGTTGACTACGAGCAGTACTTC. Its translation is CASSYSLTGVDYEQYF.

The chain uses TRBV6-2 or TRBV6-3 and TRBJ2-5; D tentatively fits TRBD1 or TRBD2 (5 bases each). Trimming cost V 6 bases and J 11 bases, with 16 bases left between them. This CDR3 has 12 residues. Germline loops: CDR1 MNHEY, CDR2 SVGEGT. The CDR3 sequence: CASRRDRGSQYF. DNA of the CDR3: TGTGCCAGCAGGAGGGACCGCGGTTCGCAGTACTTC.

Here the CDR3 reads CASSQDYLAAGPAYEQYF. The CDR3 DNA follows: TGCGCCAGCAGCCAAGATTACTTGGCGGCAGGGCCGGCCTACGAGCAGTACTTC. The chain employs TRBV4-3 and TRBJ2-4; D is possibly TRBD1 (5 bases). Judging by the DNA end, TRBJ2-7 fits better; the J call may be wrong. Germline V gives CDR1 LGHNA, CDR2 YSLEER. The CDR3 runs 18 residues.

The sample holds one count of this clonotype. The gene calls are TRBV20-1 and TRBJ2-4; D is unclear. The J call is in doubt because the DNA end fits TRBJ2-7 better. Germline V gene sequence: CDR1 DFQATT, CDR2 SNEGSKA (reference sequence). This CDR3 region has 12 residues. This CDR3 reads CSAIRSPYEQYF. The CDR3 DNA sequence: TGCAGTGCTATTAGAAGCCCCTACGAGCAGTACTTC.

This rearrangement joins TRBV7-9 to TRBJ2-7; possibly TRBD1 for D (6 bases). V shed 4 bases and J shed 3 bases, with 19 bases lying between them. Germline V gives CDR1 SEHNR, CDR2 FQNEAQ (reference sequence). The CDR3 length is 16 residues. The CDR3: CASSSPTRDKSYEQYF. The CDR3 DNA sequence: TGTGCCAGCAGCTCACCCACCCGGGACAAGAGCTACGAGCAGTACTTC. Drawing the rest from reference TRBV7-9 and TRBJ2-7, the complete variable domain is DTGVSQNPRHKITKRGQNVTFRCDPISEHNRLYWYRQTLGQGPEFLTYFQNEAQLEKSRLLSDRFSAERPKGSFSTLEIQRTEQGDSAMYLCASSSPTRDKSYEQYFGPGTRLTVT.

The chain joins TRBV7-9 to TRBJ1-6, with D uncertain. The length of the CDR3 is 12 residues. Trimming removed 5 bases from V and 11 bases from J, with 10 bases in between. Germline V gene data show CDR1 as SEHNR and CDR2 as FQNEAQ (reference sequence). CDR3 sequence: CASSHPLAPLHF. The DNA of the CDR3 is TGTGCCAGCAGCCACCCTCTGGCACCCCTCCACTTT.

The genes are TRBV5-1 and TRBJ2-5, with TRBD2 identical over 9 bases. The CDR3 totals 16 residues. Germline V gives CDR1 SGHRS, CDR2 YFSETQ. V gave up 0 bases and J gave up 0 bases; unmatched junction bases: 3. The CDR3 region has the DNA TGCGCCAGCAGCTTGGGGTCTAGCGGGAACCAAGAGACCCAGTACTTC. Encoded protein: CASSLGSSGNQETQYF.

The gene calls are TRBV6-1 and TRBJ2-1; 7 bases are a match to TRBD1. The CDR3 loop spans 15 amino acids. Germline CDR1 and CDR2: MNHNS and SASEGT. The J segment lost 1 base and the V segment lost 11 bases, leaving 11 bases of the junction unmatched. The CDR3 DNA reads as TGTGCCGAGCGAGGGGGCCTAGTTTCCTACAATGAGCAGTTCTTC. It codes for CAERGGLVSYNEQFF.

The chain employs TRBV10-3 and TRBJ2-3, with TRBD2 identical over 14 bases. The CDR3 has 18 amino acids. Germline V CDR1 and CDR2: ENHRY, SYGVKD. J lost 1 base, V lost 2 bases, and 5 bases had no gene match. CDR3 in amino acids: CAISERLAGGVRTDTQYF. For the CDR3, the DNA is TGTGCCATCAGTGAGAGACTAGCGGGAGGGGTGCGCACAGATACGCAGTATTTT.

V and J are TRBV12-3 or TRBV12-4 and TRBJ2-1; D unclear. The CDR3 is 15 amino acids. The ends were cut back, 5 bases at V and 0 bases at J, with 11 bases in the middle. CDR3 nucleotide sequence: TGTGCCAGCAGTATACGTAAAGGCTCCTACAATGAGCAGTTCTTC. Amino acids: CASSIRKGSYNEQFF.

This clonotype was seen many times. The rearrangement links TRBV20-1 to TRBJ1-5; D is ambiguous. The germline V and J ends were trimmed by 2 bases and 0 bases, with 14 bases remaining between them. The V gene's germline CDR1 is DFQATT and CDR2 SNEGSKA (reference sequence). The CDR3 sequence is 16 residues long. CDR3 DNA: TGCAGTGCTAGACCCCGGTACTCTTATAGCAATCAGCCCCAGCATTTT. It specifies CSARPRYSYSNQPQHF.

The chain carries TRBV25-1 and TRBJ1-2; D unresolved. With 5 bases removed from V and 0 bases from J, the gap between germline ends came to 13 bases. The CDR3 is 15 amino acids. The V gene's germline CDR1 is MGHDK and CDR2 SYGVNS. The CDR3 DNA sequence: TGTGCCAGCAGTTGGTCGTCCGGGGCTAACTATGGCTACACCTTC. It codes for CASSWSSGANYGYTF.

This clonotype turned up a few times. The chain joins TRBV12-3 or TRBV12-4 to TRBJ2-4; D is possibly TRBD1 (5 bases). This CDR3 has 15 amino acids. Trimming stripped 0 bases from V and 4 bases from J, with 10 bases between. DNA for the CDR3: TGTGCCAGCAGTTTAGCGATGGCAGGGAAAAACATTCAGTACTTC. The encoded protein is CASSLAMAGKNIQYF.

The chain uses TRBV27 and TRBJ2-5, with 12 positions matching TRBD2. The germline V gene encodes CDR1 MNHEY and CDR2 SMNVEV (reference sequence). The CDR3 contains 15 residues. V lost 6 bases to trimming and J lost 1 base; unmatched junction nucleotides: 3. Written as DNA, the CDR3 is TGTGCCAGCAGCGGGACTAGCGGGTTCCAAGAGACCCAGTACTTC. Protein product: CASSGTSGFQETQYF.

The rearrangement joins TRBV5-6 to TRBJ2-3; 9 bases are a match to TRBD2. This CDR3 region has 16 residues. Germline assignment: CDR1 SGHDT and CDR2 YYEEEE. Trimming removed 2 bases from V and 0 bases from J; junction bases left unmatched: 4. The CDR3 sequence is CASSFERGASTDTQYF. The DNA of the CDR3 is TGTGCCAGCAGCTTCGAGCGGGGGGCCAGCACAGATACGCAGTATTTT.

This chain uses TRBV18 with TRBJ1-6, with 7 bases lining up with TRBD1. The trim removed 6 bases at V and 6 bases at J, leaving 5 bases unmatched. Germline CDR1 KGHSH, CDR2 LQKENI. The CDR3 covers 14 residues. CDR3 sequence reads: CASSHGQVNSPLHF. For the CDR3, the DNA is TGTGCCAGCTCGCACGGACAGGTTAATTCACCCCTCCACTTT. Supplemented by reference TRBV18 and TRBJ1-6, the full variable domain reads NAGVMQNPRHLVRRRGQEARLRCSPMKGHSHVYWYRQLPEEGLKFMVYLQKENIIDESGMPKERFSAEFPKEGPSILRIQQVVRGDSAAYFCASSHGQVNSPLHFGNGTRLTVT.

CDR3 amino acids: CATSDTGTSTDTQYF. Here the CDR3 DNA reads TGTGCCACCAGTGACACAGGCACTAGCACAGATACGCAGTATTTT. V and J are TRBV24-1 and TRBJ2-3, with a weak D call TRBD1 (5 bases). The V end was cut by 4 bases, the J end by 0 bases, with 10 bases between. Germline V gene sequence: CDR1 KGHDR, CDR2 SFDVKD. This CDR3 has 15 amino acids.

The rearrangement joins TRBV9 to TRBJ2-3, with D maybe TRBD2 (5 bases). The V end was cut by 3 bases, the J end by 0 bases, with 11 bases between. The CDR3 runs 15 residues. In germline, CDR1 is SGDLS, CDR2 YYNGEE. The CDR3 DNA reads TGTGCCAGCAGCGCTAGCCCGACTAGCACAGATACGCAGTATTTT. This translates into CASSASPTSTDTQYF.